This T cell receptor beta chain was identified during a study of blood T cell repertoires in COVID-19. Study in general: Specimens from acute and convalescent COVID-19 originated in the United States, Italy and Spain. Sample material is recorded as cDNA or gDNA derived from T cells, B-cell-depleted T cells, or PBMCs.

Germline V gives CDR1 SGHAT, CDR2 FQDESV (reference sequence). The CDR3 has 16 amino acids. The V and J ends lost 4 bases and 3 bases, in that order; junction bases with no gene match: 7. Under the authors' procedure: Amplification with reference gene primers provided the estimates of nucleated cell counts. Libraries were prepared by immunoSEQ multiplex PCR; TCRdb keeps only in-frame clonotypes and omits some of them. That table supplies the V and J calls and clone size; D and trimming were determined from the DNA. The sample contains about 290,000 clones, roughly nine tenths of which appear only once.

Sequenced material: peripheral blood. The receptor's source is a woman in her thirties or forties who had recovered from COVID-19. The gene calls are TRBV11-1 and TRBJ2-7, with 12 bases lining up with TRBD2. CDR3 region: CASSYGGTSGRYEQYF. The CDR3 nucleotides read TGTGCCAGCAGCTACGGGGGGACTAGCGGGCGCTACGAGCAGTACTTC.